This T cell receptor (beta chain) was profiled in a study of a mutant IDH1 vaccine in newly diagnosed glioma. About the study: Patients received vaccination from 4-6 weeks after radiotherapy alone, or with temozolomide cycles. Treated patients comprised approximately 62% males and around 40% females, mean age 40.4 years. Patients arrived already treated with radiotherapy, temozolomide, or both, most having had both.

Study-level results: A vaccine-induced immune response developed in 93.3% of the patients.

Germline values: CDR1 WNHNN, CDR2 SYGVQD (reference sequence). The CDR3 spans 13 residues. V gave up 5 bases and J gave up 1 base; unmatched junction bases: 1. A remark on this clone: Its antigen is unknown.

Profiled with immunoSEQ multiplex PCR; TCRdb holds only in-frame clones, not every one. The sample lists roughly 10,000 clones, approximately 90% seen once, with about 5.2% in the top ten. Stated time point: week 23, last vaccination. Every vaccine dose comprised 300 ug of mutant IDH1 20-mer peptide plus topical imiquimod. This receptor was obtained from a woman aged 40 to 49 with glioma. Some clones in this sample may be carry-over from other donors' samples. The material was PBMCs, obtained from a glioma patient whose treatment included an IDH1 peptide vaccine. The chain carries TRBV10-1 and TRBJ1-1; the match to TRBD1 covers 7 bases. CDR3 loop: CASSRGPNTEAFF. The CDR3 DNA sequence: TGCGCCAGCAGTAGGGGGCCGAACACTGAAGCTTTCTTT.